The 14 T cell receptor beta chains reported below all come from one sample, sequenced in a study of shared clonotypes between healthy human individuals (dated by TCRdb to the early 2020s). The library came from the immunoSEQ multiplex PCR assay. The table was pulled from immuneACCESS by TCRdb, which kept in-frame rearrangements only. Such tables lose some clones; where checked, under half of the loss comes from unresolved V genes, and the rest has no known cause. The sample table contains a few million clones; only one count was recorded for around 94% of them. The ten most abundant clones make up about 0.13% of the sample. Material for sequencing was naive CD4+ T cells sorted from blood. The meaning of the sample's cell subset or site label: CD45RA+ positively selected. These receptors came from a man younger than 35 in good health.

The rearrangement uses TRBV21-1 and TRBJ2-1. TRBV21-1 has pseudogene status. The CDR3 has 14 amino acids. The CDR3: CASSDKGEYNEQFF. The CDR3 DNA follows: TGTGCCAGCAGCGATAAAGGGGAGTACAATGAGCAGTTCTTC.

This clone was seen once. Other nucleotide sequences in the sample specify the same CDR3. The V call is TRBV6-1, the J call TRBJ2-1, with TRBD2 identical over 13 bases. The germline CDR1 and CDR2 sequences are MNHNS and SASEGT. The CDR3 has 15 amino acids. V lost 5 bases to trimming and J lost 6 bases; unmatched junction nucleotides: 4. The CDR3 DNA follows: TGTGCCAGCAGTACCGGGACTAGCGGGATCAATGAGCAGTTCTTC. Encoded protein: CASSTGTSGINEQFF.

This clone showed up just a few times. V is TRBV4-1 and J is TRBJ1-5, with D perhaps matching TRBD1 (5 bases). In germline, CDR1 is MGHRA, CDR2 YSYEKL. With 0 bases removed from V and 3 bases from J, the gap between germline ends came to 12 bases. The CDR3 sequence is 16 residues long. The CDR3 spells CASSQEGEGTNQPQHF. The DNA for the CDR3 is TGCGCCAGCAGCCAAGAGGGAGAAGGGACCAATCAGCCCCAGCATTTT.

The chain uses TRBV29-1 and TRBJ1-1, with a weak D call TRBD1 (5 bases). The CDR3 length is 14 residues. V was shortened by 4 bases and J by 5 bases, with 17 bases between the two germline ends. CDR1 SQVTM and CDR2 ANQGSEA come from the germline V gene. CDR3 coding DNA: TGCAGCGTTGGGTCCGGTCTTGGGGGGACTGAAGCTTTCTTT. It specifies CSVGSGLGGTEAFF.

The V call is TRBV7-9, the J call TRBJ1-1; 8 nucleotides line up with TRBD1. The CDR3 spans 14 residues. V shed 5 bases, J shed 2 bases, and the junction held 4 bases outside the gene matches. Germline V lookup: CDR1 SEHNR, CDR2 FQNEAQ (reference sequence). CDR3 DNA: TGTGCCAGCAGCGTGGGACAGGAAAACACTGAAGCTTTCTTT. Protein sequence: CASSVGQENTEAFF.

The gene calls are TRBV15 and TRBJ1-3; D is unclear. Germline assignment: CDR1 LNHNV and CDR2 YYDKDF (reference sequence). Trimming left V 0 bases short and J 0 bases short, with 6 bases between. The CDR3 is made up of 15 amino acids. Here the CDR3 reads CATSRDPVSGNTIYF. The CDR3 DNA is TGTGCCACCAGCAGAGATCCCGTCTCTGGAAACACCATATATTTT. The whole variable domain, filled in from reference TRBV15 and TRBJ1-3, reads DAMVIQNPRYQVTQFGKPVTLSCSQTLNHNVMYWYQQKSSQAPKLLFHYYDKDFNNEADTPDNFQSRRPNTSFCFLDIRSPGLGDTAMYLCATSRDPVSGNTIYFGEGSWLTVV.

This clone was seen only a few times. The CDR3 sequence is CASSPGQGALSGELFF. CDR3 nucleotides: TGTGCCAGCTCACCCGGACAGGGGGCTCTTTCCGGGGAGCTGTTTTTT. The V call is TRBV18, the J call TRBJ2-2; TRBD1 matches 11 bases. The CDR3 loop spans 16 amino acids. The V gene end was trimmed by 3 bases and the J gene end by 6 bases; junction bases not matched to a gene: 6. Germline CDR1 and CDR2: KGHSH and LQKENI. The full variable domain, rest sourced from reference TRBV18 and TRBJ2-2, is NAGVMQNPRHLVRRRGQEARLRCSPMKGHSHVYWYRQLPEEGLKFMVYLQKENIIDESGMPKERFSAEFPKEGPSILRIQQVVRGDSAAYFCASSPGQGALSGELFFGEGSRLTVL.

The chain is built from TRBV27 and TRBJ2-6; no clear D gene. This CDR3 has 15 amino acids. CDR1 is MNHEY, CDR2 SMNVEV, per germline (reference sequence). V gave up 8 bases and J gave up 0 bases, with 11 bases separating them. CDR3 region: CASGSSFSGANVLTF. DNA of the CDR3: TGTGCCAGCGGCTCCAGCTTCTCTGGGGCCAACGTCCTGACTTTC.

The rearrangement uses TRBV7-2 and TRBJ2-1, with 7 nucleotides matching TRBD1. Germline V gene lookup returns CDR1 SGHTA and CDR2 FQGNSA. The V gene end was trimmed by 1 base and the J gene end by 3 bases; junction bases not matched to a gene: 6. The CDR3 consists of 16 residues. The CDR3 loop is CASSLEGTVYYNEQFF. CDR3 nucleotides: TGTGCCAGCAGCTTAGAAGGGACAGTCTACTACAATGAGCAGTTCTTC.

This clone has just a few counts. The CDR3 region has the DNA TGTGCCAGCAGCCGACAGGGGAGTTATAATTCACCCCTCCACTTT. Translated, it gives CASSRQGSYNSPLHF. This chain links TRBV6-5 with TRBJ1-6; 8 bases map to TRBD1. Trimming cost V 6 bases and J 4 bases; bases outside gene matches: 5. The CDR3 is 15 amino acids. Germline loops: CDR1 MNHEY, CDR2 SVGAGI.

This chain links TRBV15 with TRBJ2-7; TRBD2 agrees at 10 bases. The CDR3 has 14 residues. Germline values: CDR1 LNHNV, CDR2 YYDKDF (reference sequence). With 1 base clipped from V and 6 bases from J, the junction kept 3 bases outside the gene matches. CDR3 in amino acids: CATSRVRTSGEQYF. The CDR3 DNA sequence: TGTGCCACCAGCAGAGTGCGGACTAGCGGCGAGCAGTACTTC.

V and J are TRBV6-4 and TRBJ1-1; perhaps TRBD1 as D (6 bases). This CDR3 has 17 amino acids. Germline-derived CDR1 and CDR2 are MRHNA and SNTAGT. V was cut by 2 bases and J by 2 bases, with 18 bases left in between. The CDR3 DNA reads TGTGCCAGCAGTGACAGTTTTTCACCGACAGGTAACACTGAAGCTTTCTTT. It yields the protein CASSDSFSPTGNTEAFF.

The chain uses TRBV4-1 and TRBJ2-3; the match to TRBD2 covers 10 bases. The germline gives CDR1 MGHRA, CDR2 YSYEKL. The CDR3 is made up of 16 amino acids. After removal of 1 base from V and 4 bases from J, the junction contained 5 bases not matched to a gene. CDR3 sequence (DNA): TGCGCCAGCAGCCAAGGAGCGGGGGGGCCGCCAGATACGCAGTATTTT. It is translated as CASSQGAGGPPDTQYF.

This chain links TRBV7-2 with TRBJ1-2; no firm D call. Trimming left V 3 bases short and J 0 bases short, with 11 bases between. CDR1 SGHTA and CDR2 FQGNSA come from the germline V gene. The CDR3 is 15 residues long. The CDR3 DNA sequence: TGTGCCAGCAGCTTTTTTACGGAAGCTAACTATGGCTACACCTTC. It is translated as CASSFFTEANYGYTF.